A selection of T cell receptor beta chains follows, all from one sample in a study of cytomegalovirus exposure and HLA in healthy donors. Generated by immunoSEQ multiplex PCR, the TCRdb table keeps only in-frame clones and is missing some. Here the sample spans about 150,000 clones, over 8% being singletons. The sequencing sample was made of PBMCs. These receptors were collected from a male donor in good health and CMV-seronegative. The CDR3 runs from the conserved cysteine through the conserved F or W. The D gene is left open where the match is weak. Rows may omit the clone size; those that give it use once, few, many or a size class.

V	D	J	size	DNA	CDR3
TRBV29-1	TRBD1	TRBJ1-1	once	TGCAGCGTCCGGGGCGGGGCAGGGGGCTTCGGCACTGAAGCTTTCTTT	CSVRGGAGGFGTEAFF
TRBV6-1	TRBD2	TRBJ2-1	-	TGTGCCAGCAGTCCTCAGGAGGGACTAGCGAGTGAGCAGTTCTTC	CASSPQEGLASEQFF
TRBV25-1	-	TRBJ2-1	-	TGTGCCAGCAGTGATGTCTCGGGAATCCACAATGAGCAGTTCTTC	CASSDVSGIHNEQFF
TRBV27	-	TRBJ2-7	few	TGTGCCAGCAGTTTAATGGCCCCTTCCAGTACCGAGCAGTACTTC	CASSLMAPSSTEQYF
TRBV29-1	TRBD1	TRBJ1-2	-	TGCAGCGTTGACAGGACAGGGGGTGGGTATGGCTACACCTTC	CSVDRTGGGYGYTF
TRBV5-1	-	TRBJ2-6	few	TGCGCCAGCAGCTTTACAGCCTCTGGGGCCAACGTCCTGACTTTC	CASSFTASGANVLTF
TRBV4-3	-	TRBJ1-1	-	TGCGCCAGCAGCTCCCAGGGAACCACTGAAGCTTTCTTT	CASSSQGTTEAFF
TRBV2	TRBD1	TRBJ1-1	-	TGTGCCAGTCTCCCGGGACAGCCTGCGCGGGAGGCTGAAGCTTTCTTT	CASLPGQPAREAEAFF
TRBV6-5	-	TRBJ1-1	-	TGTGCCAGCAGTAACCAGGGACTTTATTATCCTGAAGCTTTCTTT	CASSNQGLYYPEAFF
TRBV27	-	TRBJ1-2	few	TGTGCCAGCAGTTTAAACAGGGTAACGGGCTACACCTTC	CASSLNRVTGYTF
TRBV19	TRBD2	TRBJ2-7	few	TGTGCCAGTAGTCAGGGACTAGCGATCTACGAGCAGTACTTC	CASSQGLAIYEQYF
TRBV4-3	-	TRBJ2-5	-	TGCGCCAGCAGCCCACTCCGAACAGGGGGGGTGGAGACCCAGTACTTC	CASSPLRTGGVETQYF
TRBV9	-	TRBJ2-2	-	TGTGCCAGCAGCGGACTAGTGAACACCGGGGAGCTGTTTTTT	CASSGLVNTGELFF
TRBV4-3	-	TRBJ1-2	few	TGCGCCAGCAGCCAAGATTGGCCAGGGGCTCCGGGAGGCTACACCTTC	CASSQDWPGAPGGYTF
TRBV4-3	-	TRBJ2-2	few	TGCGCCAGCAGCCAAGAAAGTGCTCGGGCCGGGGAGCTGTTTTTT	CASSQESARAGELFF
TRBV9	-	TRBJ1-2	-	TGTGCCAGCAGCGTAGGGACACTTAACTATGGCTACACCTTC	CASSVGTLNYGYTF
TRBV6-1	-	TRBJ2-7	-	TGTGCCAGCAGTGATGAGTTGTACGAGCAGTACTTC	CASSDELYEQYF
TRBV6-5	TRBD2	TRBJ2-7	-	TGTGCCAGCAAAACTAGCGGCTACGAGCAGTACTTC	CASKTSGYEQYF
TRBV4-2	-	TRBJ2-2	few	TGTGCCAGCAGCTACAAATATAGGACAGACTATTACGCGAACACCGGGGAGCTGTTTTTT	CASSYKYRTDYYANTGELFF
TRBV18	-	TRBJ1-4	-	TGTGCCAGCTCACCCGACGGGAAAACTAATGAAAAACTGTTTTTT	CASSPDGKTNEKLFF
TRBV5-1	-	TRBJ2-2	-	TGCGCCAGCAGCTTGGTTGGTGGCCCAGGGGAGCTGTTTTTT	CASSLVGGPGELFF
TRBV5-6	-	TRBJ2-7	few	TGTGCCAGCAGCTTGATCTATAGCGGTCAGGGGGAATACGAGCAGTACTTC	CASSLIYSGQGEYEQYF
TRBV5-1	TRBD1	TRBJ1-4	few	TGCGCCAGCAGCCGTCTCAGGGGGACTAATGAAAAACTGTTTTTT	CASSRLRGTNEKLFF
TRBV2	-	TRBJ2-7	-	TGTGCCAGCAGGGGGGGTGGGTACGAGCAGTACTTC	CASRGGGYEQYF
TRBV5-4	-	TRBJ1-2	few	TGTGCCAGCAGCCACATCATGGACAGCCACTATGGCTACACCTTC	CASSHIMDSHYGYTF
TRBV18	TRBD2	TRBJ2-3	-	TGTGCCAGCTCACAAGAAGCGGGACTTTTGACAGATACGCAGTATTTT	CASSQEAGLLTDTQYF
TRBV7-9	TRBD1	TRBJ1-1	few	TGTGCCAGCAGCCCGCCGAGGACAGGGCAAGCTTTCTTT	CASSPPRTGQAFF
TRBV2	-	TRBJ2-2	-	TGTGCCAGCGTCAGAAACCCCGGGGAGCTGTTTTTT	CASVRNPGELFF
TRBV4-3	-	TRBJ1-1	few	TGCGCCAGCAGCCAAGATCAGGGGCTTAACACTGAAGCTTTCTTT	CASSQDQGLNTEAFF
TRBV12-5	TRBD1	TRBJ1-5	-	TGTGCTAGTGGTTCCTCATTCTCCGAGACAGGGGGAAATCAGCCCCAGCATTTT	CASGSSFSETGGNQPQHF